The T cell receptor beta chain described here comes from a study of shared T cell receptors in the human thymus. Germline-derived CDR1 and CDR2 are SEHNR and FQNEAQ (reference sequence). The length of the CDR3 is 17 residues. After removal of 4 bases from V and 0 bases from J, the junction contained 9 bases not matched to a gene. Assay used: immunoSEQ multiplex PCR; TCRdb lists only in-frame clones, some missing. Of about 540,000 clones listed, more than 75% are singletons. These same records also appear under a second study, on human thymus T cells. As that study records: Each of the donors was a healthy Finnish infant who was undergoing open corrective cardiac surgery for congenital heart defects. Thymus pieces cut out during corrective heart surgery were the tissue that was used. Biased V and J segment usage appeared in thymus and peripheral blood. What related research reported was that thymic repertoires overlapped highly among unrelated individuals.

Sequencing was carried out using thymocytes. V is TRBV7-9 and J is TRBJ1-1, with 9 bases identical to TRBD1. The sequence derives from a boy younger than two with a congenital heart defect. The CDR3 nucleotides read TGTGCCAGCAGCTCCACAGGGGACAGGGACATGAACACTGAAGCTTTCTTT. Its translation: CASSSTGDRDMNTEAFF.